The text below deals with one T cell receptor beta chain. Libraries were prepared by immunoSEQ multiplex PCR; TCRdb keeps only in-frame clonotypes and omits some of them. The sample has some 97,000 clones, approximately 81% seen once; the top ten hold roughly 12%. With 0 bases clipped from V and 2 bases from J, the junction kept 6 bases outside the gene matches. CDR3 size: 15 residues. Per the germline V gene, CDR1 is GTSNPN and CDR2 is SVGIG (reference sequence). The data originate from a study of blood T cell repertoires in COVID-19. At the level of the study: From T cells, B-cell-depleted T cells, or PBMCs came the material, which was cDNA or gDNA.

Material: peripheral blood. The rearrangement uses TRBV30 and TRBJ1-1; 7 bases agree with TRBD1. This TCR was sampled from a human donor in a cohort sampled during active COVID-19. The CDR3 protein is CAWSVGQGVNTEAFF. The CDR3 DNA is TGTGCCTGGAGTGTAGGGCAGGGGGTAAACACTGAAGCTTTCTTT.